This entry lists 32 T cell receptor beta chains sequenced from one sample in a study of blood T cell repertoires in COVID-19 (TCRdb year 2020). Library preparation employed the immunoSEQ multiplex PCR assay. In its TCRdb copy, this immuneACCESS table keeps in-frame sequences only and misses some clones. Where compared with another copy, unresolved V genes explain less than half of these, and the others have no known cause. The sample table shows roughly 63,000 clones, and 65% to 80% are seen once. 9.7% of the sample is in the top ten clones. Material: peripheral blood. These receptors were obtained from a human donor in a cohort sampled during active COVID-19.

This rearrangement joins TRBV19 to TRBJ1-1; D perhaps matches TRBD1 (5 bases). In germline, CDR1 is LNHDA, CDR2 SQIVND (reference sequence). The CDR3 length is 14 residues. The V gene lost 2 bases and the J gene lost 2 bases, with 9 bases spanning the gap. The CDR3 spells CASSISGTNTEAFF. CDR3 sequence (DNA): TGTGCCAGTAGTATATCAGGGACTAACACTGAAGCTTTCTTT.

CDR3 sequence (DNA): TGTGCCAGCAGCTTAGGGCTAGGCACAGATACGCAGTATTTT. Its protein is CASSLGLGTDTQYF. V usage is TRBV11-1 and J usage is TRBJ2-3; D gene ambiguous. Germline V gene data show CDR1 as SGHAT and CDR2 as FQDESV (reference sequence). Trimming took 1 base from V and 1 from J, leaving 6 bases between them. The CDR3 totals 14 residues.

The J gene is TRBJ2-7, the V gene TRBV29-1; D perhaps matches TRBD2 (5 bases). The V end lost 4 bases, the J end lost 3 bases, and 13 bases lay between the germline ends. There are 13 residues in the CDR3. The germline V gene encodes CDR1 SQVTM and CDR2 ANQGSEA. This CDR3 reads CSVVWRAGYEQYF. The CDR3 DNA reads TGCAGCGTTGTCTGGCGGGCGGGCTACGAGCAGTACTTC.

A few counts support this clone. The V gene is TRBV10-1, the J gene TRBJ2-1, with TRBD1 matching 8 bases. Looked up from germline, CDR1 is WNHNN and CDR2 is SYGVQD (reference sequence). The CDR3 consists of 15 residues. Trimming at V came to 2 bases and at J to 8 bases, leaving 8 bases not matched to a gene. CDR3: CASSELLQGGDEQFF. Here the CDR3 DNA reads TGCGCCAGCAGTGAGCTCCTACAGGGGGGCGATGAGCAGTTCTTC.

The chain employs TRBV18 and TRBJ2-7, with D possibly matching TRBD1 (5 bases). V was shortened by 6 bases and J by 3 bases, with 12 bases between the two germline ends. Germline V gives CDR1 KGHSH, CDR2 LQKENI. The CDR3 is 13 residues long. The CDR3 bases are TGTGCCAGCTCGAAAGGACACGACTACGAGCAGTACTTC. It translates to CASSKGHDYEQYF.

This chain connects TRBV5-1 to TRBJ1-5; 7 nucleotides match TRBD1. In germline, CDR1 is SGHRS, CDR2 YFSETQ. Trimming took 1 base from V and 11 from J; bases not matched to a gene: 15. The CDR3 covers 16 residues. CDR3 loop: CASSLFRGVPWLSQHF. In DNA, the CDR3 is TGCGCCAGCAGCTTGTTCAGGGGGGTCCCGTGGTTGTCCCAGCATTTT. The entire variable domain, with the rest obtained from reference TRBV5-1 and TRBJ1-5, is as follows: KAGVTQTPRYLIKTRGQQVTLSCSPISGHRSVSWYQQTPGQGLQFLFEYFSETQRNKGNFPGRFSGRQFSNSRSEMNVSTLELGDSALYLCASSLFRGVPWLSQHFGDGTRLSIL.

The chain employs TRBV24-1 and TRBJ2-5, with a possible D match to TRBD2 (6 bases). Germline CDR1 is KGHDR and CDR2 is SFDVKD. The CDR3 totals 15 residues. V lost 4 bases, J lost 0 bases, and 11 bases lay in between. In DNA form, the CDR3 reads TGTGCCACCAGTGAGCCACGGGGGAACCAAGAGACCCAGTACTTC. This encodes CATSEPRGNQETQYF.

The chain uses TRBV7-8 and TRBJ1-5; D is ambiguous. V was trimmed by 1 base and J by 4 bases, leaving 11 bases between them. CDR1 and CDR2 (germline): SGHVS, FQNEAQ. This CDR3 region has 15 residues. Here the CDR3 DNA reads TGTGCCAGCAGCTTAGACCGCGGGAAGAATCAGCCCCAGCATTTT. Translated: CASSLDRGKNQPQHF.

The chain links TRBV18 to TRBJ2-2; 8 bases fit TRBD1. CDR1 and CDR2 (germline): KGHSH, LQKENI. This CDR3 comprises 16 residues. The V gene end was trimmed by 8 bases and the J gene end by 1 base; junction bases not matched to a gene: 9. Here the CDR3 DNA reads TGTGCCAGCCATAACTCCGGGACAGGGAACACCGGGGAGCTGTTTTTT. The encoded protein is CASHNSGTGNTGELFF.

V gene TRBV9 combines with J gene TRBJ2-7, with a weak D call TRBD1 (6 bases). Germline V gives CDR1 SGDLS, CDR2 YYNGEE. There are 14 residues in the CDR3. Between the trimmed V and J ends, which lost 4 bases and 5 bases, there was a span of 16 bases. The CDR3 loop reads CASSQGTRGDEQYF. The CDR3, as DNA: TGTGCCAGCAGCCAGGGGACCAGGGGAGACGAGCAGTACTTC.

This clone showed up just once. The chain employs TRBV6-5 and TRBJ2-3; 7 nucleotides agree with TRBD2. V gave up 10 bases and J gave up 4 bases; unmatched junction bases: 11. The germline gives CDR1 MNHEY, CDR2 SVGAGI. This CDR3 spans 14 amino acids. CDR3 in DNA: TGTGCCACCCGGGGGGAGAGGGATTCAGATACGCAGTATTTT. This codes for CATRGERDSDTQYF.

V gene TRBV4-2 combines with J gene TRBJ1-2; perhaps TRBD1 as D (6 bases). The CDR3 covers 13 residues. In germline, CDR1 is LGHNA, CDR2 YNFKEQ. V was cut by 0 bases and J by 8 bases, with 10 bases left in between. The CDR3 spells CASSQDSGEGYTF. In nucleotides, the CDR3 is TGTGCCAGCAGCCAAGATTCAGGGGAAGGCTACACCTTC.

The genes are TRBV6-5 and TRBJ1-2, with 10 bases lining up with TRBD1. The germline gives CDR1 MNHEY, CDR2 SVGAGI. The CDR3 loop spans 14 amino acids. The ends lost 5 bases at V and 6 bases at J; junction bases unmatched: 6. The CDR3 loop reads CASSRQGALDGYTF. In nucleotides, the CDR3 is TGTGCCAGCAGTAGACAGGGGGCGTTGGATGGCTACACCTTC.

The rearrangement uses TRBV2 and TRBJ2-1, with TRBD2 identical over 13 bases. The CDR3 is made up of 17 amino acids. Losses at the gene ends were 6 bases for V and 0 bases for J; bases not matched to a gene: 5. CDR1 SNHLY and CDR2 FYNNEI come from the germline V gene. The CDR3 DNA sequence: TGTGCCAGCAGCGCAAGGACTAGCGGGAGCTCCTACAATGAGCAGTTCTTC. Amino acids: CASSARTSGSSYNEQFF.

The chain employs TRBV24-1 and TRBJ2-5; 8 positions agree with TRBD1. The CDR3 length is 15 residues. Germline V CDR1 and CDR2: KGHDR, SFDVKD. The V gene end was trimmed by 1 base and the J gene end by 2 bases; junction bases not matched to a gene: 2. In nucleotides, the CDR3 is TGTGCCACCAGTGATTTCGGGACAGGACAAGAGACCCAGTACTTC. It yields the protein CATSDFGTGQETQYF.

CDR3 nucleotides: TGCGCCAGCAGCCAAGGATCAGGGGGGAATAAGAATCAGCCCCAGCATTTT. Amino acid sequence: CASSQGSGGNKNQPQHF. This chain joins TRBV4-1 and TRBJ1-5; 7 bases line up with TRBD1. V lost 1 base to trimming and J lost 4 bases; unmatched junction nucleotides: 10. This CDR3 is built from 17 residues. CDR1 and CDR2 from the germline V gene are MGHRA and YSYEKL.

The chain combines TRBV27 with TRBJ2-7; 8 bases align to TRBD1. This CDR3 spans 17 amino acids. The germline V gene has CDR1 MNHEY and CDR2 SMNVEV (reference sequence). V lost 2 bases to trimming and J lost 3 bases; unmatched junction nucleotides: 12. Written as DNA, the CDR3 is TGTGCCAGCAGTTTAGAGGGGATAGGACAGGGCTTCTACGAGCAGTACTTC. Translation gives CASSLEGIGQGFYEQYF.

This chain joins TRBV19 and TRBJ2-2; 7 positions match TRBD1. The length of the CDR3 is 15 residues. Looked up from germline, CDR1 is LNHDA and CDR2 is SQIVND (reference sequence). After removal of 5 bases from V and 7 bases from J, the junction contained 10 bases not matched to a gene. In nucleotides, the CDR3 is TGTGCCAGTAGTTTTACCGGGACAGTGTACGGGGAGCTGTTTTTT. Encoded protein: CASSFTGTVYGELFF.

This clone was seen once. CDR3 DNA sequence: TGTGCCAGCAGCCTGGCCGTCGGGGAAACGCAGTATTTT. Its protein is CASSLAVGETQYF. The rearrangement uses TRBV28 and TRBJ2-3; tentative D call: TRBD2 (5 bases). This CDR3 spans 13 amino acids. The germline V gene encodes CDR1 MDHEN and CDR2 SYDVKM. Between the trimmed V and J ends, which lost 6 bases and 9 bases, there was a span of 16 bases.

The chain is built from TRBV10-1 and TRBJ2-1, with 8 bases lining up with TRBD2. The CDR3 sequence is 19 residues long. Losses at the gene ends were 0 bases for V and 0 bases for J; bases not matched to a gene: 10. Germline V gene sequence: CDR1 WNHNN, CDR2 SYGVQD (reference sequence). As DNA, the CDR3 is TGCGCCAGCAGTGAGTCGAAGTCTGGCGGGAGGAACTCCTACAATGAGCAGTTCTTC. The encoded protein is CASSESKSGGRNSYNEQFF.

Of note for this clone: Distinct nucleotide sequences in the sample also encode this CDR3. This rearrangement joins TRBV18 to TRBJ1-1, with D perhaps TRBD1 (5 bases). CDR3 size: 12 residues. V was shortened by 6 bases and J by 4 bases, with 9 bases between the two germline ends. Germline CDR1 reads KGHSH; CDR2 reads LQKENI. In DNA form, the CDR3 reads TGTGCCAGCTCCCAGGGTAGCACTGAAGCTTTCTTT. Encoded protein: CASSQGSTEAFF.

V gene TRBV6-2 or TRBV6-3 combines with J gene TRBJ1-1, with D uncertain. Germline V gene sequence: CDR1 MNHEY, CDR2 SVGEGT. There are 13 residues in the CDR3. Deletions cut 5 bases from V and 1 base from J, with 8 bases between. CDR3 nucleotide sequence: TGTGCCAGCAGTATACAGAGGAACACTGAAGCTTTCTTT. Amino acid sequence: CASSIQRNTEAFF.

The chain has TRBV2 and TRBJ1-6; D is unclear. The germline V gene has CDR1 SNHLY and CDR2 FYNNEI. This CDR3 contains 17 residues. With 2 bases removed from V and 6 bases from J, the gap between germline ends came to 17 bases. In DNA, the CDR3 is TGTGCCAGCAGTGAAAGTTCGCCCCGGGTTATTAATTCACCCCTCCACTTT. Translating gives CASSESSPRVINSPLHF.

This clone was recorded only once. This chain uses TRBV5-5 with TRBJ1-2; D may be TRBD1 (6 bases). From germline, CDR1 is SGHKS and CDR2 YYEKEE (reference sequence). The CDR3 covers 13 residues. V gave up 1 base and J gave up 8 bases, with 12 bases separating them. CDR3: CASSLTGPTGYTF. The CDR3 nucleotides are TGTGCCAGCAGCTTGACAGGGCCCACGGGCTACACCTTC.

The gene calls are TRBV20-1 and TRBJ1-5, with D possibly matching TRBD1 (5 bases). Trimming pared 3 bases from V and 11 bases from J, leaving 14 bases between. This CDR3 contains 12 residues. CDR1 is DFQATT, CDR2 SNEGSKA, per germline (reference sequence). The CDR3 DNA reads as TGCAGTGCTAGTGACAGTCCCAGGACCCAGCATTTT. Protein: CSASDSPRTQHF.

This clone appeared a few times. The gene calls are TRBV6-2 or TRBV6-3 and TRBJ1-5, with D unresolved. The CDR3 spans 13 residues. The V gene lost 0 bases and the J gene lost 5 bases, with 5 bases spanning the gap. CDR1 is MNHEY, CDR2 SVGEGT, per germline. The CDR3 region has the DNA TGTGCCAGCAGTTACTCGAGCCATCAGCCCCAGCATTTT. It translates to CASSYSSHQPQHF.

This chain joins TRBV29-1 and TRBJ2-7, with 12 bases identical to TRBD2. In germline, CDR1 is SQVTM, CDR2 ANQGSEA. CDR3 length equals 15 residues. Trimming took 5 bases from V and 2 from J; bases not matched to a gene: 7. The CDR3 sequence: CSVLRLAGAAYEQYF. The CDR3 DNA reads TGCAGCGTTTTAAGACTAGCGGGGGCGGCCTACGAGCAGTACTTC.

The chain recombines TRBV6-5 with TRBJ2-1; TRBD2 matches 7 bases. CDR1 and CDR2 (germline): MNHEY, SVGAGI. The CDR3 is made up of 15 amino acids. With V trimmed by 9 bases and J by 6 bases, 14 bases remained unmatched. CDR3 in DNA: TGTGCCAGTCCTGATGGACGCCCGGGGGGCAATGAGCAGTTCTTC. Protein: CASPDGRPGGNEQFF.

V gene TRBV18 combines with J gene TRBJ1-5, with D possibly TRBD1 on 5 matching bases. The V gene lost 3 bases and the J gene lost 0 bases, with 9 bases spanning the gap. The CDR3 has 15 residues. Germline-derived CDR1 and CDR2 are KGHSH and LQKENI. In nucleotides, the CDR3 is TGTGCCAGCTCACCTCAGGGCGATAGCAATCAGCCCCAGCATTTT. Its protein product is CASSPQGDSNQPQHF.

The genes are TRBV7-3 and TRBJ2-6; perhaps TRBD1 as D (6 bases). The germline V gene has CDR1 SGHTA and CDR2 FQGTGA. Trimming shortened V by 3 bases and J by 3 bases, and 15 bases separated the two germline ends. The CDR3 is 17 residues long. The CDR3 loop is CASSFFTQGFGANVLTF. In DNA form, the CDR3 reads TGTGCCAGCAGCTTTTTTACACAGGGTTTTGGGGCCAACGTCCTGACTTTC.

The CDR3 DNA is TGCGCCAGCAGTGAGTCGACGGGACAGGCTTCCGAGCAGTACTTC. This codes for CASSESTGQASEQYF. This chain joins TRBV10-1 and TRBJ2-7, with 8 nucleotides matching TRBD1. J lost 6 bases, V lost 0 bases, and 7 bases had no gene match. The CDR3 has 15 residues. Germline CDR1 and CDR2: WNHNN and SYGVQD (reference sequence).

This chain links TRBV5-1 with TRBJ1-1; no firm D call. Germline V gene lookup returns CDR1 SGHRS and CDR2 YFSETQ. V was cut by 0 bases and J by 5 bases, with 8 bases left in between. There are 13 residues in the CDR3. The CDR3 is CASSLVSGTEAFF. CDR3 sequence (DNA): TGCGCCAGCAGCTTGGTATCGGGAACTGAAGCTTTCTTT.